Shown below are 2 T cell receptor beta chains from a single sample sequenced in a study of blood T cell repertoires in COVID-19. Sequenced by immunoSEQ multiplex PCR; TCRdb stores in-frame clones only, minus some. The sample holds about 46,000 clones, around 88% seen once. The sample consisted of peripheral blood. All receptors derive from a woman older than 75 with acute or convalescent COVID-19.

The V call is TRBV29-1, the J call TRBJ2-3; TRBD1 might be the D (6 bases). V dropped 5 bases and J dropped 1 base, with 10 bases sitting between them. Germline V lookup: CDR1 SQVTM, CDR2 ANQGSEA. CDR3 length equals 13 residues. Written as DNA, the CDR3 is TGCAGCGTTAATCCAGGGGGCACAGATACGCAGTATTTT. Amino acid sequence: CSVNPGGTDTQYF.

The chain recombines TRBV3-1 (or the pseudogene TRBV3-2) with TRBJ2-5, with TRBD2 matching over 7 bases. This CDR3 spans 16 amino acids. The V and J ends lost 0 bases and 0 bases, in that order; junction bases with no gene match: 4. Germline CDR1 is LGHDT and CDR2 is YNNKEL (reference sequence). The CDR3 region has the DNA TGTGCCAGCAGCCAAGACTCAGCGGGACACCAAGAGACCCAGTACTTC. It codes for CASSQDSAGHQETQYF.